The entry below describes one T cell receptor beta chain. Its antigen remains unknown. Trimming stripped 8 bases from V and 2 bases from J, with 13 bases between. Germline V gene lookup returns CDR1 MNHEY and CDR2 SMNVEV (reference sequence). The CDR3 is made up of 13 amino acids. This sample was taken from a study of T cell responses to AZD1222 COVID-19 vaccine. Method: immunoSEQ multiplex PCR; TCRdb's copy keeps in-frame clones and lacks some. The table has around 140,000 clones, approximately 86% seen once; the top ten hold approximately 5.1%. Study-level results: At baseline, seropositivity was found in only a handful of AZD1222 recipients. The study reported that nearly half of spike-specific TCRs target unmutated variant regions. Across the whole spike, CD4 TCRs peaked at regions 160-218 and 743-854. Donors were mostly white British, more females; clonal diversity possibly underestimated.

J is TRBJ2-7 and V is TRBV27; TRBD1 might be the D (6 bases). This TCR derives from an adult who received the MenACWY meningococcal vaccine as a control. Sequenced material: peripheral blood, taken 28 days after the second dose of the MenACWY control vaccine. CDR3 nucleotide sequence: TGTGCCAGCTTTAGCCGGGACACCTACGAGCAGTACTTC. Its protein is CASFSRDTYEQYF.